The 25 T cell receptor beta chains given below trace back to one sample, sequenced in a study of T cells in Graves' hyperthyroidism and ophthalmopathy. RNA transcripts were the template for amplifying TCR beta CDR3 regions. Researchers ran a first-round RT-PCR on the TCR CDR3 using the HTBI primer set. TCRdb independently ran MiXCR on the multiplex PCR reads; one entry per CDR3 protein. The data contain some 600,000 distinct CDR3 sequences, about 15% of them seen just once; the ten biggest clones take up roughly 5.5%. Sequenced input: blood. The receptors originated from a woman in her twenties or thirties with Graves' hyperthyroidism that later progressed to Graves' ophthalmopathy.

This clonotype was seen a few times. This chain uses TRBV20-1 with TRBJ1-2; 9 bases match TRBD1. The V gene end was trimmed by 6 bases and the J gene end by 7 bases; junction bases not matched to a gene: 12. CDR1 is DFQATT, CDR2 SNEGSKA, per germline (reference sequence). The CDR3 has 14 amino acids. The CDR3 protein is CSAPSGTGFSGYTF. Here the CDR3 DNA reads TGCAGTGCCCCATCGGGGACAGGGTTCTCTGGCTACACCTTC.

The chain uses TRBV5-5 and TRBJ2-1, with D tentatively TRBD2 (5 bases). V shed 0 bases and J shed 2 bases, with 12 bases lying between them. The CDR3 covers 16 residues. Germline V lookup: CDR1 SGHKS, CDR2 YYEKEE (reference sequence). CDR3 bases: TGTGCCAGCAGCTTGGACTCCGGGGTCCCCTACAATGAGCAGTTCTTC. Amino acid sequence: CASSLDSGVPYNEQFF.

In this sample, this clonotype turned up many times. V is TRBV2 and J is TRBJ1-4, with a tentative D call TRBD1 (5 bases). The CDR3 runs to 16 residues. V lost 7 bases to trimming and J lost 7 bases, with 22 bases between them. From germline, CDR1 is SNHLY and CDR2 FYNNEI. CDR3 in amino acids: CASIRDRAVEREKLFF. The CDR3 DNA sequence: TGTGCCAGCATCCGGGACCGTGCAGTGGAGCGTGAAAAACTGTTTTTT. Full variable domain (remainder filled in from reference TRBV2 and TRBJ1-4): EPEVTQTPSHQVTQMGQEVILRCVPISNHLYFYWYRQILGQKVEFLVSFYNNEISEKSEIFDDQFSVERPDGSNFTLKIRSTKLEDSAMYFCASIRDRAVEREKLFFGSGTQLSVL.

There are a few counts of this clonotype. V gene TRBV24-1 combines with J gene TRBJ2-2; D remains ambiguous. CDR3 length equals 16 residues. V was cut by 3 bases and J by 0 bases, with 10 bases left in between. Germline V lookup: CDR1 KGHDR, CDR2 SFDVKD. CDR3 region: CATSDPTISNTGELFF. The CDR3 region has the DNA TGTGCCACCAGTGATCCGACAATTTCGAACACCGGGGAGCTGTTTTTT.

There are many counts of this clonotype. The CDR3 loop is CASSGISYNEQFF. The DNA of the CDR3 is TGTGCCAGCTCTGGTATATCCTACAATGAGCAGTTCTTC. The chain uses TRBV2 and TRBJ2-1, with D uncertain. The CDR3 sequence is 13 residues long. Germline assignment: CDR1 SNHLY and CDR2 FYNNEI. The V end lost 8 bases, the J end lost 1 base, and 9 bases lay between the germline ends.

This clonotype was observed at least ten times. CDR3 residues: CASSRTGVRTNEKLFF. The DNA of the CDR3 is TGTGCCAGCAGCAGGACAGGGGTGAGGACTAATGAAAAACTGTTTTTT. The V and J genes are TRBV7-2 and TRBJ1-4; 9 nucleotides match TRBD1. In germline, CDR1 is SGHTA, CDR2 FQGNSA. The CDR3 is 16 residues long. With V trimmed by 5 bases and J by 2 bases, 6 bases remained unmatched.

This clonotype was found many times. CDR3 coding DNA: TGTGCCAGTACGGTCGTCTTAGGGTACAATGAGCAGTTCTTC. It codes for CASTVVLGYNEQFF. This chain uses TRBV19 with TRBJ2-1; no clear D gene. The CDR3 loop spans 14 amino acids. CDR1 LNHDA and CDR2 SQIVND come from the germline V gene (reference sequence). Trimming removed 7 bases at V and 4 bases at J, with 14 bases between.

The V and J genes are TRBV10-3 and TRBJ2-1; 7 bases agree with TRBD2. V lost 6 bases to trimming and J lost 7 bases; unmatched junction nucleotides: 6. The CDR3 has 13 amino acids. Germline CDR1 reads ENHRY; CDR2 reads SYGVKD. CDR3 region: CAISPGTINEQFF. In DNA, the CDR3 is TGTGCCATCAGCCCCGGGACTATTAATGAGCAGTTCTTC.

Details on this clonotype: Just one base apart from a much larger clone, this may be a read error. This chain joins TRBV12-3 or TRBV12-4 and TRBJ2-7, with D possibly being TRBD1 (6 bases). The CDR3 consists of 14 residues. The ends were cut back, 5 bases at V and 6 bases at J, with 17 bases in the middle. The CDR3 nucleotides are TGTGCCAGCAGTCTTTTGGCAGGGGAAGGCGAGCAGTACTTC. Translating it yields CASSLLAGEGEQYF.

This clonotype was recorded at least ten times. The chain recombines TRBV3-1 with TRBJ2-7; D perhaps matches TRBD2 (5 bases). The CDR3 is 15 residues long. Germline-derived CDR1 and CDR2 are LGHDT and YNNKEL (reference sequence). Trimming cost V 0 bases and J 4 bases, with 13 bases left between them. In nucleotides, the CDR3 is TGTGCCAGCAGCCAAGAATCGAGGGAGCCTTACGAGCAGTACTTC. It codes for CASSQESREPYEQYF.

This clonotype was detected many times. The rearrangement joins TRBV11-2 to TRBJ2-6; D is undetermined. Germline V gives CDR1 SGHAT, CDR2 FQNNGV. Trimming took 5 bases from V and 0 from J, leaving 11 bases between them. The CDR3 contains 16 residues. CDR3 bases: TGTGCCAGCAGCCGCGTATGGGGCTCTGGGGCCAACGTCCTGACTTTC. Translated: CASSRVWGSGANVLTF.

This chain links TRBV10-3 with TRBJ2-1; D gene ambiguous. Germline V gene data show CDR1 as ENHRY and CDR2 as SYGVKD. The CDR3 is 13 amino acids. Deletions cut 3 bases from V and 5 bases from J, with 8 bases between. CDR3 bases: TGTGCCATCAGTGATCCGGGCAACAATGAGCAGTTCTTC. It specifies CAISDPGNNEQFF.

The chain links TRBV6-1 to TRBJ1-5, with 7 bases identical to TRBD1. With V trimmed by 6 bases and J by 0 bases, 8 bases remained unmatched. The CDR3 spans 16 residues. Germline loops: CDR1 MNHNS, CDR2 SASEGT. In DNA, the CDR3 is TGTGCCAGCAGGTCCGGACAGGCTTATAGCAATCAGCCCCAGCATTTT. Its translation: CASRSGQAYSNQPQHF.

There are many counts of this clonotype. The chain uses TRBV9 and TRBJ2-2; weak D call: TRBD2 (7 bases). Trimming shortened V by 7 bases and J by 0 bases, and 16 bases separated the two germline ends. The CDR3 extends over 16 amino acids. From germline, CDR1 is SGDLS and CDR2 YYNGEE. CDR3 in DNA: TGTGCCAGCCGACCGGCGGGGGCCGCGAACACCGGGGAGCTGTTTTTT. Its protein is CASRPAGAANTGELFF.

This clonotype was picked up many times. The gene calls are TRBV30 and TRBJ2-5, with 16 bases aligning to TRBD2. Trimming at V came to 0 bases and at J to 5 bases, leaving 3 bases not matched to a gene. Germline assignment: CDR1 GTSNPN and CDR2 SVGIG (reference sequence). The CDR3 runs 16 residues. The CDR3 is CAWSVGTSGRGETQYF. Here the CDR3 DNA reads TGTGCCTGGAGTGTAGGGACTAGCGGGAGGGGCGAGACCCAGTACTTC.

This clonotype was counted only a few times. The chain is built from TRBV30 and TRBJ1-1; D not certain. The CDR3 has 14 amino acids. Germline V gene lookup returns CDR1 GTSNPN and CDR2 SVGIG (reference sequence). The V end lost 5 bases, the J end lost 1 base, and 14 bases lay between the germline ends. For the CDR3, the DNA is TGTGCCTGGGGTTCCACTCACTCGAACACTGAAGCTTTCTTT. Amino acid sequence: CAWGSTHSNTEAFF.

The table lists this clonotype with many counts. The rearrangement links TRBV20-1 to TRBJ2-1; TRBD2 is a possible D gene (5 bases). The CDR3 has 17 residues. Per the germline V gene, CDR1 is DFQATT and CDR2 is SNEGSKA (reference sequence). The V end was cut by 0 bases, the J end by 4 bases, with 19 bases between. This chain's CDR3 is CSARDLPSGGHYNEQFF. In DNA form, the CDR3 reads TGCAGTGCTAGAGATCTTCCGAGCGGCGGCCATTACAATGAGCAGTTCTTC.

This clonotype was recorded at least ten times. The rearrangement joins TRBV10-1 to TRBJ2-1, with TRBD2 identical over 9 bases. After removal of 0 bases from V and 7 bases from J, the junction contained 1 base not matched to a gene. CDR1 and CDR2 from the germline V gene are WNHNN and SYGVQD (reference sequence). The CDR3 has 14 residues. The CDR3 spells CASSESLAGNEQFF. The CDR3 DNA is TGCGCCAGCAGTGAGTCTCTAGCGGGGAATGAGCAGTTCTTC.

This clonotype occurred many times. This chain uses TRBV11-3 with TRBJ1-6; 8 bases are a match to TRBD1. V shed 1 base and J 5 bases; nucleotides not matched to a gene: 4. Germline V CDR1 and CDR2: SGHNT, YENEEA. The CDR3 totals 16 residues. CDR3 loop: CASSLAGQGNNSPLHF. The CDR3 DNA follows: TGTGCCAGCAGCTTAGCCGGACAGGGCAATAATTCACCCCTCCACTTT.

Many counts were recorded for this clonotype. The chain joins TRBV6-1 to TRBJ1-3; possibly TRBD1 for D (6 bases). Germline V gene data show CDR1 as MNHNS and CDR2 as SASEGT. V shed 5 bases and J shed 5 bases, with 22 bases lying between them. The CDR3 is 17 residues long. CDR3: CASSRAGGAPSRNTIYF. DNA of the CDR3: TGTGCCAGCAGTCGGGCCGGGGGGGCACCAAGTCGAAACACCATATATTTT.

Of note for this clonotype: A read error may be the cause here, since a much bigger clone is one base away. The CDR3 end shows no conserved phenylalanine or tryptophan, and so a read error is likely. V and J are TRBV12-3 or TRBV12-4 and TRBJ2-7; D is undetermined. This CDR3 region has 11 residues. Trimming removed 6 bases from V and 6 bases from J, with 9 bases in between. The CDR3 loop reads CASSNWIEQYL. The CDR3 DNA is TGTGCCAGCAGCAACTGGATCGAGCAGTACCTC.

The genes are TRBV20-1 and TRBJ2-7; possible D gene TRBD2, 6 bases. V lost 5 bases and J 0 bases, leaving 17 bases between the germline ends. Germline lookup yields CDR1 DFQATT and CDR2 SNEGSKA (reference sequence). The CDR3 is 15 amino acids. The CDR3 nucleotides are TGCAGTGCTGGAGGGCGGTCAGGACTCTCCTACGAGCAGTACTTC. This codes for CSAGGRSGLSYEQYF.

The chain employs TRBV19 and TRBJ2-3; TRBD2 matches at 12 bases. The germline gives CDR1 LNHDA, CDR2 SQIVND (reference sequence). This CDR3 is 17 amino acids long. V shed 4 bases, J shed 0 bases, and the junction held 5 bases outside the gene matches. The CDR3 sequence: CASSTGTSGSSTDTQYF. As DNA, the CDR3 is TGTGCCAGTAGTACGGGGACTAGCGGGTCTAGCACAGATACGCAGTATTTT.

The rearrangement uses TRBV19 and TRBJ2-4; no reliable D call. Germline V gene lookup returns CDR1 LNHDA and CDR2 SQIVND (reference sequence). The CDR3 contains 14 residues. V lost 6 bases, J lost 0 bases, and 9 bases lay in between. The DNA for the CDR3 is TGTGCCAGTAGGGATTCGGGAGCCAAAAACATTCAGTACTTC. This encodes CASRDSGAKNIQYF.

This rearrangement joins TRBV10-3 to TRBJ2-1; weak D call: TRBD2 (6 bases). V shed 4 bases and J shed 7 bases, with 17 bases lying between them. Germline CDR1 ENHRY, CDR2 SYGVKD. This CDR3 is 15 amino acids long. CDR3 sequence: CAISVEGLEKNEQFF. CDR3 nucleotides: TGTGCCATCAGTGTAGAGGGACTTGAGAAAAATGAGCAGTTCTTC.